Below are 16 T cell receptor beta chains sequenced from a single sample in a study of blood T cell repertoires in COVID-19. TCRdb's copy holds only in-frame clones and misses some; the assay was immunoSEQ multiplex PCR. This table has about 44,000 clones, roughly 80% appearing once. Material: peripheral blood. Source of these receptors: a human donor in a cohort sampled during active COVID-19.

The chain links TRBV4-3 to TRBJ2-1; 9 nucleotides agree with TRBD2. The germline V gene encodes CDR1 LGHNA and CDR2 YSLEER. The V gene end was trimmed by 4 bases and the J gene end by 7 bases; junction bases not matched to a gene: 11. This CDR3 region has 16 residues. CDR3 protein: CASSRGGTSSLNEQFF. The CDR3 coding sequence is TGCGCCAGCAGCCGGGGCGGGACTAGCAGCCTTAATGAGCAGTTCTTC.

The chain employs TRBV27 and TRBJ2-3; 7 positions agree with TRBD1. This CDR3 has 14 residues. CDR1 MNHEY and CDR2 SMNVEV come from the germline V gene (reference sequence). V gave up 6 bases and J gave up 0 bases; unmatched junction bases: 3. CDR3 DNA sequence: TGTGCCAGCAGGGGACAGCTAAGCACAGATACGCAGTATTTT. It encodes CASRGQLSTDTQYF.

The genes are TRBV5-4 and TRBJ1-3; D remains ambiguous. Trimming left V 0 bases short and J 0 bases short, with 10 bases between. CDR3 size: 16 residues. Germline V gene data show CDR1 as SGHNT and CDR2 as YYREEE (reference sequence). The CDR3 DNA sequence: TGTGCCAGCAGCTTGGGAGGAGGCAACTCTGGAAACACCATATATTTT. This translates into CASSLGGGNSGNTIYF.

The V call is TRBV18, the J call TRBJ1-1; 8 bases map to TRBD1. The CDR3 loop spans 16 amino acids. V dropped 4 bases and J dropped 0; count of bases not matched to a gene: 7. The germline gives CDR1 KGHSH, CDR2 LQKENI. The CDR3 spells CASSLGQGHMNTEAFF. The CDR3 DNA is TGTGCCAGCTCACTCGGACAGGGTCATATGAACACTGAAGCTTTCTTT. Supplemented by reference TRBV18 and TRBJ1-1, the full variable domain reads NAGVMQNPRHLVRRRGQEARLRCSPMKGHSHVYWYRQLPEEGLKFMVYLQKENIIDESGMPKERFSAEFPKEGPSILRIQQVVRGDSAAYFCASSLGQGHMNTEAFFGQGTRLTVV.

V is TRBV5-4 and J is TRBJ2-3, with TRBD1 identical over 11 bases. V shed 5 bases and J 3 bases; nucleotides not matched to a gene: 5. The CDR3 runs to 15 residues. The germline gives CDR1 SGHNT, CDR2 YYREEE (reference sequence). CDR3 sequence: CASRGGTGGTDTQYF. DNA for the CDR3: TGTGCCAGCAGGGGAGGGACAGGGGGTACAGATACGCAGTATTTT.

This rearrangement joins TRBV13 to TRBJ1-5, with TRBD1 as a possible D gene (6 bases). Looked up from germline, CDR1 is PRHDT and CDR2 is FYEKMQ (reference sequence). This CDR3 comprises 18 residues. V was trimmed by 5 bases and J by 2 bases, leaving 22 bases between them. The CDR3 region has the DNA TGTGCCAGCAGCCCGAGCCCAATTTCACAGGGAGGCAATCAGCCCCAGCATTTT. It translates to CASSPSPISQGGNQPQHF. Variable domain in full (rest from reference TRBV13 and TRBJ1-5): AAGVIQSPRHLIKEKRETATLKCYPIPRHDTVYWYQQGPGQDPQFLISFYEKMQSDKGSIPDRFSAQQFSDYHSELNMSSLELGDSALYFCASSPSPISQGGNQPQHFGDGTRLSIL.

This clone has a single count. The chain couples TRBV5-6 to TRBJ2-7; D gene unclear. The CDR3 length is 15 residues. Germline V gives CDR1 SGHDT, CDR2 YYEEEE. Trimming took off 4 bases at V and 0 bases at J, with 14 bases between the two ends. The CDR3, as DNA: TGTGCCAGCAGCGACGGTTATACAGACTCCTACGAGCAGTACGTC. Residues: CASSDGYTDSYEQYV.

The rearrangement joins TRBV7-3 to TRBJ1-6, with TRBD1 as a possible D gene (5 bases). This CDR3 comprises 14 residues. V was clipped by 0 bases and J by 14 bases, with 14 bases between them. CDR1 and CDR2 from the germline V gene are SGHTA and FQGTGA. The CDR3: CASSLTGPPGALHF. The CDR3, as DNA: TGTGCCAGCAGCTTAACGGGGCCCCCAGGCGCCCTCCACTTT.

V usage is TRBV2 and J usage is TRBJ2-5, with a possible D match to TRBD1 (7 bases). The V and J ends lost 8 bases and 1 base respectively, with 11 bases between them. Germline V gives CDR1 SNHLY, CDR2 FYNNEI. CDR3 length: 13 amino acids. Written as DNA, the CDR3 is TGTGCCAGCCTCAGGGGGGCCCAAGAGACCCAGTACTTC. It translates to CASLRGAQETQYF. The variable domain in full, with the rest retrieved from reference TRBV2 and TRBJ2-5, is EPEVTQTPSHQVTQMGQEVILRCVPISNHLYFYWYRQILGQKVEFLVSFYNNEISEKSEIFDDQFSVERPDGSNFTLKIRSTKLEDSAMYFCASLRGAQETQYFGPGTRLLVL.

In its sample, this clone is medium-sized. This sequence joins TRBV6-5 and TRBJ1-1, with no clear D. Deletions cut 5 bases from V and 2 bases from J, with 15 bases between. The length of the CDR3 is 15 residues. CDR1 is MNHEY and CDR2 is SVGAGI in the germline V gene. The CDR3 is CASSLSPVGNTEAFF. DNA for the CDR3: TGTGCCAGCAGTCTTTCCCCGGTGGGCAACACTGAAGCTTTCTTT.

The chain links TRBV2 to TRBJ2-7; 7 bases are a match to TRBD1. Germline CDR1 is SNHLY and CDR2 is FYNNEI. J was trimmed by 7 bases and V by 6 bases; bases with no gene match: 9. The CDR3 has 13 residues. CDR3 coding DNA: TGTGCCAGCAGAGTGACAGGGTCGGAGGAGCAGTACTTC. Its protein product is CASRVTGSEEQYF. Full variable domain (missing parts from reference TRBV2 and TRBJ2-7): EPEVTQTPSHQVTQMGQEVILRCVPISNHLYFYWYRQILGQKVEFLVSFYNNEISEKSEIFDDQFSVERPDGSNFTLKIRSTKLEDSAMYFCASRVTGSEEQYFGPGTRLTVT.

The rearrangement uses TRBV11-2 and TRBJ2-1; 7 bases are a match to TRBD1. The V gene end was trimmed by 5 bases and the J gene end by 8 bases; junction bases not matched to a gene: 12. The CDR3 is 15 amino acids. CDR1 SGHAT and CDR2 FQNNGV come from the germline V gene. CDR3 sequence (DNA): TGTGCCAGCAGCACCGACAGGGTTGGCAACGATGAGCAGTTCTTC. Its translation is CASSTDRVGNDEQFF.

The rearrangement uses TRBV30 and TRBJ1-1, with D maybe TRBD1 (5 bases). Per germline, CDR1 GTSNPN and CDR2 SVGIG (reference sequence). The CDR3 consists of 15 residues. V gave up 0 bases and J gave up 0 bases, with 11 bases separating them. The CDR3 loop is CAWSVFGHMNTEAFF. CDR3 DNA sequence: TGTGCCTGGAGTGTCTTTGGACACATGAACACTGAAGCTTTCTTT.

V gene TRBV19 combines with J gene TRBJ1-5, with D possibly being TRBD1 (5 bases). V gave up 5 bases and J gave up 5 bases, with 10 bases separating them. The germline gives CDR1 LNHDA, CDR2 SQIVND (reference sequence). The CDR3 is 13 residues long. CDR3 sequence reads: CASSFTGYQPQHF. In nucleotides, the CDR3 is TGTGCCAGTAGTTTTACAGGCTATCAGCCCCAGCATTTT. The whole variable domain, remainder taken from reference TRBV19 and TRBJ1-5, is DGGITQSPKYLFRKEGQNVTLSCEQNLNHDAMYWYRQDPGQGLRLIYYSQIVNDFQKGDIAEGYSVSREKKESFPLTVTSAQKNPTAFYLCASSFTGYQPQHFGDGTRLSIL.

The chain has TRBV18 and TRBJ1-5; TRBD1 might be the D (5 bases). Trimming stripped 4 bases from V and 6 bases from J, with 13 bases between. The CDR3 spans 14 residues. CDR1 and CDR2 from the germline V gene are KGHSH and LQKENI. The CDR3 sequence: CASSRGREGQPQHF. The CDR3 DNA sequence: TGTGCCAGCTCACGGGGCAGGGAAGGTCAGCCCCAGCATTTT.

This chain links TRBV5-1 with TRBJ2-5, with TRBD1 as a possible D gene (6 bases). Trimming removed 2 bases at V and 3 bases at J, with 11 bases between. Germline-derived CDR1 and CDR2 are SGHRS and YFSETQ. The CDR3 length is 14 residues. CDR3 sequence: CASSFATGKETQYF. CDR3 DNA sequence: TGCGCCAGCAGCTTCGCAACAGGGAAAGAGACCCAGTACTTC.